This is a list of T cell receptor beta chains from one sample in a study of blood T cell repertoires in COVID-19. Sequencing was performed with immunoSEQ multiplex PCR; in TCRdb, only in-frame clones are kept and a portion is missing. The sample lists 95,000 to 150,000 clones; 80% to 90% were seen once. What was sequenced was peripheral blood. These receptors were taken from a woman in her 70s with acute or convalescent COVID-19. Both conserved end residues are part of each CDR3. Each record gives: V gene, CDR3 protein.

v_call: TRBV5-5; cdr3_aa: CASSAGQVAVPLHF
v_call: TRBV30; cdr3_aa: CAWRRTDLYNEQFF
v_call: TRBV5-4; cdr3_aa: CASSPPTSGSYEQYF
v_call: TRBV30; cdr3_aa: CAWVTGGHTLEQFF
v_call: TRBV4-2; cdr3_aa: CASSQDGYPGGYEQYF
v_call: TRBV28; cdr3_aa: CASSEYRGGKLFF
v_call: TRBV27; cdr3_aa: CASGRRTGAAENEKLFF
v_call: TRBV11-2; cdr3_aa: CASSPTGRPGNTIYF
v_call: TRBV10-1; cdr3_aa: CASSSGTNEKLFF
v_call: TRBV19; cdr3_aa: CASSAGQHQETQYF
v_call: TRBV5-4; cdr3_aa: CASSSLLGGTDTQYF
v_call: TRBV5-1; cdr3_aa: CASSLERGSYEQYF
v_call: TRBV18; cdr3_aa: CASSPGSRQETQYF
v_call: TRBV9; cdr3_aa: CASSTPVGGAGNTIYF
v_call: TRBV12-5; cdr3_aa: CASGLSRRGPTF
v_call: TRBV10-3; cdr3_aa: CAISESIVRDSGNTIYF
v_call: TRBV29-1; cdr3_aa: CSTSVGALGSGYTF
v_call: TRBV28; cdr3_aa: CCSYNEQFF
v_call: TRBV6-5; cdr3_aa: CASSYGNSGAETQYF
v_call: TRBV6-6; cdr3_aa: CASSFGDRQKHSPLHF
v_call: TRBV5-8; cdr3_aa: CASSLRQGPQPQHF
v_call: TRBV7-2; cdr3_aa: CASSPSAGDFNQPQHF